This T cell receptor (beta chain) was sequenced during a study of spatial heterogeneity in lung cancer. Using its own MiXCR run on the 5' RACE reads, TCRdb lists one record per CDR3 protein. The top ten clones hold approximately 42% of a sample with roughly 48,000 distinct CDR3 sequences, 10% to 15% of them seen once. Germline V gives CDR1 MNHEY, CDR2 SVGAGI. V shed 5 bases and J shed 2 bases, with 16 bases lying between them. The CDR3 totals 15 residues. Described time point: sample taken at primary tumor resection. Tumor, nontumor lung or frozen PBMC supplied whole RNA that was sequenced unsorted. The table lists this clonotype with many counts.

The receptor comes from a female donor with early-stage non-small cell lung cancer. V usage is TRBV6-5 and J usage is TRBJ2-7; a weak D match, TRBD2 (6 bases). The source material was PBMCs, sampled at surgery. The CDR3 is CASSPPGVPPYEQYF. The DNA of the CDR3 is TGTGCCAGCAGTCCCCCGGGGGTCCCCCCCTACGAGCAGTACTTC.